These 18 T cell receptor beta chains were all obtained from the same sample, sequenced in a study of T cells in Graves' hyperthyroidism and ophthalmopathy. Amplification of TCR beta CDR3 regions used RNA as the template. TCR CDR3 regions were first amplified by RT-PCR with HTBI primers. MiXCR, applied by TCRdb to the multiplex PCR reads, yields one record per CDR3 protein. The table records nearly 600,000 distinct CDR3 sequences, more than 11% of them present only once. Sequencing input: blood. These receptors were obtained from a woman in her thirties with Graves' hyperthyroidism that later progressed to Graves' ophthalmopathy.

There are many counts of this clonotype. V usage is TRBV5-6 and J usage is TRBJ1-5; 10 bases fit TRBD1. This CDR3 is 14 amino acids long. Germline loops: CDR1 SGHDT, CDR2 YYEEEE. The V gene end was trimmed by 4 bases and the J gene end by 7 bases; junction bases not matched to a gene: 5. The CDR3 loop is CASSRGQGGQPQHF. CDR3 sequence (DNA): TGTGCCAGCAGCCGCGGACAGGGGGGCCAGCCCCAGCATTTT. Using reference TRBV5-6 and TRBJ1-5 for the parts outside the CDR3, the full variable domain is DAGVTQSPTHLIKTRGQQVTLRCSPKSGHDTVSWYQQALGQGPQFIFQYYEEEERQRGNFPDRFSGHQFPNYSSELNVNALLLGDSALYLCASSRGQGGQPQHFGDGTRLSIL.

The V call is TRBV24-1, the J call TRBJ2-1; D might be TRBD1 (6 bases). CDR3 length: 18 amino acids. Germline values: CDR1 KGHDR, CDR2 SFDVKD. Trimming cost V 5 bases and J 2 bases, with 21 bases left between them. As DNA, the CDR3 is TGTGCCACCAGTGCCCGATCTAACGGACAGTCCCCCTACAATGAGCAGTTCTTC. Translating gives CATSARSNGQSPYNEQFF.

This clonotype was counted many times. The gene calls are TRBV3-1 and TRBJ2-7; 11 bases are a match to TRBD2. There are 17 residues in the CDR3. The V and J ends lost 4 bases and 2 bases, in that order; junction bases with no gene match: 10. CDR1 and CDR2 (germline): LGHDT, YNNKEL (reference sequence). The CDR3 DNA is TGTGCCAGCAGCCCCACTCCTCTAGCGGGAGGCACCTACGAGCAGTACTTC. Translating gives CASSPTPLAGGTYEQYF.

This clonotype was seen repeatedly, ten times or more. The chain links TRBV28 to TRBJ2-3; tentatively, D is TRBD1 (5 bases). The CDR3 loop spans 16 amino acids. V was clipped by 3 bases and J by 5 bases, with 18 bases between them. Germline-derived CDR1 and CDR2 are MDHEN and SYDVKM. CDR3 nucleotides: TGTGCCAGCAGTTTCGCGGAGCGACCAAGGGGAGATACGCAGTATTTT. Translating gives CASSFAERPRGDTQYF.

This clonotype turned up a few times. The chain joins TRBV20-1 to TRBJ2-7, with D perhaps TRBD2 (6 bases). Germline CDR1 reads DFQATT; CDR2 reads SNEGSKA (reference sequence). The CDR3 totals 14 residues. V shed 5 bases and J shed 0 bases, with 14 bases lying between them. CDR3 nucleotide sequence: TGCAGTGCTGGAGGGGCGGAGTACTCCTACGAGCAGTACTTC. Its translation: CSAGGAEYSYEQYF.

The J gene is TRBJ2-7, the V gene TRBV5-1, with D uncertain. Germline lookup yields CDR1 SGHRS and CDR2 YFSETQ. CDR3 length equals 14 residues. Between the trimmed V and J ends, which lost 4 bases and 1 base, there was a span of 12 bases. In DNA, the CDR3 is TGCGCCAGCAGCCGTCGTATGGAGTCCTACGAGCAGTACTTC. This gives the protein CASSRRMESYEQYF.

As regards this clonotype: The germline gene is not matched at one end of the junction; a read error may be the cause. This chain joins TRBV28 and TRBJ2-7; D assignment may be TRBD1 or TRBD2 (6 bases each). The CDR3 loop spans 15 amino acids. CDR1 and CDR2 (germline): MDHEN, SYDVKM. This chain's CDR3 is CTSSPLGGSYYEQYF. CDR3 in DNA: TGTACCAGCAGCCCTCTGGGGGGCAGTTACTACGAGCAGTACTTC.

This clonotype was seen at least ten times. The chain is built from TRBV12-3 or TRBV12-4 and TRBJ2-2; TRBD2 aligns across 9 bases. The V segment lost 2 bases and the J segment 7 bases; nucleotides outside the gene matches: 5. This CDR3 comprises 15 residues. DNA of the CDR3: TGTGCCAGCAGTTTAACGCGGGAGGGCCTCGGGGAGCTGTTTTTT. Its protein product is CASSLTREGLGELFF.

This clonotype was recorded at least ten times. The CDR3 here is CSATREVTEAFF. The CDR3 region has the DNA TGCAGTGCCACCAGGGAAGTGACTGAAGCTTTCTTT. The V gene is TRBV20-1, the J gene TRBJ1-1, with D tentatively TRBD1 (5 bases). The V end was cut by 6 bases, the J end by 5 bases, with 13 bases between. Germline V gives CDR1 DFQATT, CDR2 SNEGSKA (reference sequence). The CDR3 length is 12 residues.

The chain joins TRBV6-2 or TRBV6-3 to TRBJ1-1; D is ambiguous. V was trimmed by 4 bases and J by 4 bases, leaving 19 bases between them. This CDR3 region has 16 residues. Germline V CDR1 and CDR2: MNHEY, SVGEGT. For the CDR3, the DNA is TGTGCCAGCAGTTTTTCCCCTTTAGGGATGAGCACTGAAGCTTTCTTT. As protein: CASSFSPLGMSTEAFF.

This clonotype was seen a few times. V and J are TRBV24-1 and TRBJ2-1; TRBD2 matches 9 bases. The CDR3 spans 15 residues. CDR1 and CDR2 (germline): KGHDR, SFDVKD. J gave up 9 bases and V 3 bases, and 8 bases lay outside the gene matches. The DNA of the CDR3 is TGTGCCACCAGTGATGATCCGGGACTAGCAGTTGAGCAGTTCTTC. This codes for CATSDDPGLAVEQFF.

The chain recombines TRBV30 with TRBJ2-3; D is ambiguous. The CDR3 contains 16 residues. V lost 0 bases, J lost 2 bases, and 15 bases lay in between. Germline loops: CDR1 GTSNPN, CDR2 SVGIG (reference sequence). CDR3 in DNA: TGTGCCTGGAGTGTAGGGCCACTTGGGGACACAGATACGCAGTATTTT. Its translation is CAWSVGPLGDTDTQYF.

This clonotype was observed at least ten times. The chain employs TRBV24-1 and TRBJ2-7; D possibly corresponds to TRBD2 (6 bases). Germline V gene lookup returns CDR1 KGHDR and CDR2 SFDVKD. This CDR3 has 15 residues. V lost 0 bases to trimming and J lost 2 bases, with 10 bases between them. In nucleotides, the CDR3 is TGTGCCACCAGTGATTTGAGGGGAGGAGCCTACGAGCAGTACTTC. Translated, it gives CATSDLRGGAYEQYF.

This clonotype came up many times. CDR3 in amino acids: CASSFDRYGYNEQFF. The CDR3 region has the DNA TGTGCCAGCAGTTTTGATAGGTATGGCTACAATGAGCAGTTCTTC. This rearrangement joins TRBV12-3 or TRBV12-4 to TRBJ2-1, with unresolved D. Trimming took off 3 bases at V and 3 bases at J, with 12 bases between the two ends. The length of the CDR3 is 15 residues.

This chain joins TRBV6-1 and TRBJ2-7; 12 bases align to TRBD2. The CDR3 extends over 15 amino acids. In germline, CDR1 is MNHNS, CDR2 SASEGT. Trimming took 6 bases from V and 3 from J; bases not matched to a gene: 6. CDR3 amino acids: CASRTGTSGYYEQYF. Written as DNA, the CDR3 is TGTGCCAGCAGGACCGGGACTAGCGGGTACTACGAGCAGTACTTC.

This clonotype has a count of ten or more. The chain uses TRBV9 and TRBJ2-1, with D unresolved. The CDR3 is 14 residues long. Trimming cost V 4 bases and J 5 bases, with 13 bases left between them. Germline V gene sequence: CDR1 SGDLS, CDR2 YYNGEE. The CDR3 region is CASSPSTAHNEQFF. Written as DNA, the CDR3 is TGTGCCAGCAGCCCCAGCACAGCTCACAATGAGCAGTTCTTC.

This clonotype has at least ten counts. The CDR3 protein is CAINKGQSNTEAFF. As DNA, the CDR3 is TGTGCCATCAATAAGGGACAGTCGAACACTGAAGCTTTCTTT. This chain joins TRBV10-3 and TRBJ1-1, with 7 bases identical to TRBD1. This CDR3 is built from 14 residues. Germline trimming cut 7 bases from V and 1 base from J; bases unmatched to any gene: 6. The germline gives CDR1 ENHRY, CDR2 SYGVKD.

V is TRBV3-1 and J is TRBJ2-1, with D unclear. This CDR3 is 12 amino acids long. V was pared by 4 bases and J by 4 bases, with 5 bases between. Looked up from germline, CDR1 is LGHDT and CDR2 is YNNKEL (reference sequence). CDR3 DNA sequence: TGTGCCAGCAGCCGGATTTACAATGAGCAGTTCTTC. Translated: CASSRIYNEQFF.